This T cell receptor beta chain originates from a study of cytomegalovirus exposure and HLA in healthy donors (dated by TCRdb to the late 2010s). Background for the entire study: According to an earlier analysis of a few hundred of the donors, about 179 million T cells yielded some 110 million unique TCR beta sequences and roughly 280 Gb of sequence data. An early release that covered fewer than 800 HLA-typed donors contained around 300 gigabases of sequencing data and about 84 million unique TCR sequences. Of the 350 to 450 genotyped donors, 81% were placed in the genetic ancestry cluster associated with self-reported Caucasian donors. The study aimed to test whether cataloging public T cell receptors could reveal signatures of past pathogen exposure. The study used immunosequencing to profile the T cell repertoires of around 600 subjects and linked those repertoires to cytomegalovirus serostatus. Along with the roughly 610-subject first cohort, a separate validation cohort of over a hundred different subjects was used. High-throughput TCR immunosequencing, statistical association of individual TCRs with disease status, and machine learning were combined to predict cytomegalovirus infection status. A later analysis re-examined previously published TCR beta repertoires from roughly 650 donors and added high-resolution HLA genotyping to investigate patterns of TCR occurrence. Rather than drawing on any new phenotypic data, the later analysis identified candidate immune exposures from TCR beta sequences and the way those sequences occurred across donors. An earlier analysis of about 620 of the donors applied high-throughput TCR beta sequencing to assess whether each TCR beta V gene segment acted as functional or pseudogenic. Donor age, sex, ethnicity and CMV serostatus were compiled together with the repertoire data. A later genetic analysis used genome-wide SNP genotypes for about 65% of the 666 donors, treating that subset as a discovery cohort. All discovery cohort repertoires had been generated using a single sequencing platform. HLA typing included class I and class II loci at four-digit resolution. Typing coverage differed by locus: A, B, C, DRB1 and DQB1 were typed in about 629-630 donors, DQA1 in about 500, DPA1 in approximately 610, and DPB1 in 400 to 480. A handful of DR-DQ haplotypes were handled as single units for association and clustering because linkage in the cohort was strong. On average, around 240,000 unique TCR beta nucleotide sequences were sequenced per donor among several hundred genotyped donors of the cohort, with 15% to 20% of those sequences being non-productive. The full study reports these points: When HLA alleles, especially DR and DQ, strongly co-occurred, TCR associations were difficult to assign to individual alleles. According to the authors, the approach could potentially be generalized to other disease states and immunological phenotypes. Compared with the 666-donor mean, donors in an Asian-associated ancestry cluster had fewer N-insertions in productive TCRs, according to a later genetic analysis. According to a later analysis, TCR association rates differed among HLA loci, with DRB1 alleles showing the most associated TCRs and HLA-C alleles showing the fewest. Because HLA typing was unavailable for some donors at each locus, only the typed subset was used in association tests. A further reported finding was that TCR beta sequences accurately predicted the HLA-A and HLA-B alleles for most subjects in the first cohort. The presence/absence analyses assumed that sequencing depth was roughly uniform across donors, and that assumption may not be true. A later analysis found that HLA-associated TCR beta chains were more clonally expanded and had lower generation probabilities than equally common non-associated chains. According to a later analysis, parvovirus B19, influenza, CMV and Epstein-Barr virus appeared linked to several top co-occurrence clusters. A later analysis associated 16,951 TCR beta sequences with specific HLA alleles at a false discovery rate of 0.05. In both the original and validation cohorts, the classifier was reported to diagnose cytomegalovirus status with high specificity and sensitivity. Linkage disequilibrium might explain the correlated functional status among segregating V segments, but an unknown experimental factor could not be ruled out. Across donors, most TCR sequences were observed very rarely, whereas some public TCRs were present in many individuals. In an earlier analysis of some 540 of the donors, most TCR beta V segments appeared in productive rearrangements about 87% or about 30% of the time, broadly matching IMGT annotations. In the study, approximately 150 TCR beta chains were listed as associated with cytomegalovirus. A cluster of highly shared sequence variants was judged likely to be a technical artifact of the sequencing pipeline. In a later genetic analysis, a missense DCLRE1C variant was associated with V-gene and J-gene trimming of TCR beta chains, and the association was replicated in an independent cohort. Because counts were too low, approximately 15 rarely observed V segments, including chromosome 9 orphons, were excluded from the earlier analysis of around 640 of the donors. This cohort had only TCR beta chains sequenced, and the lack of alpha or paired-chain data limited which features could be detected. A few of the identified cytomegalovirus-associated TCR beta chains were confirmed in vitro to be specific for cytomegalovirus antigens. CMV serostatus was the only immune exposure information available for the cohort. A later analysis found that most CMV-associated TCR beta chains appeared HLA-restricted, with HLA associations seemingly driven largely by CMV exposure.

The cohort was made up of roughly 670 healthy bone marrow donors. At the time of sampling, every cohort member was nominally healthy, though immune exposures that went unrecorded were likely present. The donor tested CMV seropositive, placing the donor among the 289 seropositive members of the cohort. A peripheral blood sample was collected from each donor, and TCR beta sequencing was performed on peripheral blood mononuclear cells. The Qiagen DNeasy Blood Extraction Kit was used to extract genomic DNA from the blood cell samples. Library creation used the immunoSEQ multiplex PCR assay. For the multiplex PCR, a mixture combining 60 forward primers for TCR Vbeta segments and 13 reverse primers for TCR Jbeta segments was used. The CDR3 region of rearranged TCR beta genes was amplified from genomic DNA by a multiplex PCR assay. The amplified TCR beta libraries were sequenced on the Illumina HiSeq System as 87-base-pair reads. The original methods were these. In a later analysis, 77 million or so unique TCR beta chains were counted across the roughly 700 repertoires, and around 10 million of these chains were shared by at least two donors. A nearest-neighbor algorithm error-corrected the raw reads and collapsed the reads into unique sequences, merging closely related sequences to remove PCR and sequencing errors. V, D and J gene segments were assigned by aligning CDR3 sequences to IMGT reference sequences. For a sequence to be retained, a match of at least six nucleotides was required to both a V gene segment and a J gene segment. A rearrangement counted as productive if the CDR3 had no stop codons and remained in frame with V and J, and every other rearrangement counted as non-productive. CDR3 was defined by IMGT convention, running from the second conserved V-encoded cysteine to the conserved J-encoded phenylalanine. In an earlier analysis of roughly 610 of the donors, sequences lacking an unambiguous match to a single V gene segment were excluded. In an earlier analysis of 587 of the donors, a V segment was called functional when productive rearrangements were above 56.7%, and segregating when the standard deviation between donors exceeded 5%. A statistical classification framework was built to diagnose cytomegalovirus status from the catalog of TCR beta chain sequences. In a later analysis, TCR nucleotide sequences were compared against IMGT/GENE-DB human TR gene sequences so that V and J genes could be assigned. In a later analysis, CDR3 sequences and most-parsimonious VDJ recombination scenarios were assigned using the TCRdist pipeline. In a later analysis, every TCR beta chain was defined by the combination of its CDR3 amino acid sequence and its V-gene family, and reads without a unique V-gene family were dropped. As a way to deal with suspected cross-contamination and a sequencing artifact, a later analysis dropped approximately 570 nucleotide sequences that were highly shared and had low generation probability. In a later analysis, a clonal expansion index for each public chain was calculated from normalized within-repertoire ranks of inferred template counts. Generation probabilities in a later analysis came from a VDJ recombination model fitted to out-of-frame rearrangements, and those results were checked against IGoR. In a later analysis, hypergeometric tests were used to score TCR-TCR, TCR-HLA and TCR-CMV co-occurrence, with a repertoire-size bias correction applied to TCR pairs. A later analysis estimated false discovery rates by permuting HLA or CMV assignments 20 times. A later analysis grouped co-occurring TCRs with DBSCAN, adding TCRdist sequence similarity when clustering within HLA-allele-positive subsets. Repertoires with fewer than 30,000 or more than 120,000 public chains, plus five repertoires with anomalous nucleotide sharing, were excluded from co-occurrence clustering. TCRdb took this table from immuneACCESS and kept in-frame rearrangements with V and J called. Such tables lack part of the clones; where checked against another copy, unresolved V genes explain under half of the gap, and the rest is unexplained. V, J and clone size reflect that table, while D and trimming were determined from the DNA. For this sample the table gives 200,000 to 300,000 clones, of which approximately 85% were detected only once. Jointly, the top ten make up 2% to 2.5% of the sample.

Regarding this clone: What antigen it recognizes has not been identified. No per-base quality is available; no much larger clone lies one base away.

The specimen was PBMCs. The origin of this receptor is a woman aged 40 to 50 in good health and CMV-seropositive.

CDR3 protein: CASSSVGALGGETQYF. The DNA sequence is TGTGCCAGCAGCTCCGTGGGAGCCTTGGGTGGGGAGACCCAGTACTTC. The rearrangement combines TRBV11-3 with TRBJ2-5; TRBD2 could be the D gene, as 5 bases match. For CDR1 and CDR2, the germline V gene lists SGHNT and YENEEA. From the cysteine up to the phenylalanine, the CDR3 has a length of 16 residues. Only CDR3 DNA is held: 48 bases, read in frame from base 1. V sheds 4 bases and J sheds 5 bases, leaving 20 bases between their ends.